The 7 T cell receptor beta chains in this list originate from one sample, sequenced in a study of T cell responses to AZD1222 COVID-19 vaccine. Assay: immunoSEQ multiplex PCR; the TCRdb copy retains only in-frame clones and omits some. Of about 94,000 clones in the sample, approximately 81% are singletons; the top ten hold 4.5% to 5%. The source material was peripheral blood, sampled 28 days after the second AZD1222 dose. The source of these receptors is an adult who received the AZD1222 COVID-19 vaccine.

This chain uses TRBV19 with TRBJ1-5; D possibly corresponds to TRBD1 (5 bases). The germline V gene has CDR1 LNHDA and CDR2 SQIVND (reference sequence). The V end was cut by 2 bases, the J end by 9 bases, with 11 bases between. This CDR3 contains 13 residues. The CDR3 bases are TGTGCCAGTAGTATAAAGACAGAGCGGCCCCAGCATTTT. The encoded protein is CASSIKTERPQHF.

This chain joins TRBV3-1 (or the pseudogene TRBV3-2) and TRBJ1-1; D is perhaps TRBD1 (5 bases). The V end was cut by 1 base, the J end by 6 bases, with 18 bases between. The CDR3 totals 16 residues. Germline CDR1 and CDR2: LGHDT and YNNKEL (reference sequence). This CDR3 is CASSQAGPTSGAEAFF. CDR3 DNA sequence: TGTGCCAGCAGCCAAGCGGGACCGACGTCGGGCGCTGAAGCTTTCTTT.

The CDR3 DNA reads TGCGCCAGCAGCGAGGGGCCCGGGGAGCTGTTTTTT. Its translation is CASSEGPGELFF. The chain joins TRBV5-1 to TRBJ2-2, with D perhaps being TRBD1 or TRBD2 (5 bases each). Trimming removed 4 bases from V and 6 bases from J, with 7 bases in between. CDR1 and CDR2 from the germline V gene are SGHRS and YFSETQ. The CDR3 spans 12 residues.

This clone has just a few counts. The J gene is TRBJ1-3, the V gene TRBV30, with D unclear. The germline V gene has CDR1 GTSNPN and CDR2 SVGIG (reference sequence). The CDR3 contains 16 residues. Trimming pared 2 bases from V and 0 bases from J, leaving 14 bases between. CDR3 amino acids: CAWSRQALISGNTIYF. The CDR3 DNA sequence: TGTGCCTGGAGTCGGCAGGCCCTCATCTCTGGAAACACCATATATTTT. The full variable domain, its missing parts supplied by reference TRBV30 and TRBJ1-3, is SQTIHQWPATLVQPVGSPLSLECTVEGTSNPNLYWYRQAAGRGLQLLFYSVGIGQISSEVPQNLSASRPQDRQFILSSKKLLLSDSGFYLCAWSRQALISGNTIYFGEGSWLTVV.

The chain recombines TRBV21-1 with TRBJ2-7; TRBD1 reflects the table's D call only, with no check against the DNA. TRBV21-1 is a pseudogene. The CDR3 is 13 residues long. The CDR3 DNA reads TGTGCCAGCAGCAAACGGACAGGGAACGAGCAGTACTTC. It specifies CASSKRTGNEQYF.

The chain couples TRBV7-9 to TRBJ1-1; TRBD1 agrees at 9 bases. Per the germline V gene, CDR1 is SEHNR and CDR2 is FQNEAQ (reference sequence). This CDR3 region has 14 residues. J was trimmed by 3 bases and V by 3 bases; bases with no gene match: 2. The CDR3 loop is CASSFGQGHTEAFF. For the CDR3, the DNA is TGTGCCAGCAGCTTCGGACAGGGGCACACTGAAGCTTTCTTT.

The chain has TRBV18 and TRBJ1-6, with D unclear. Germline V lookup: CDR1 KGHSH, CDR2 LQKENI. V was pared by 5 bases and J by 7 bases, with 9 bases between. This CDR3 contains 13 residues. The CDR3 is CASSSGYNSPLHF. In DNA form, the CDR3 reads TGTGCCAGCTCAAGTGGATACAATTCACCCCTCCACTTT.